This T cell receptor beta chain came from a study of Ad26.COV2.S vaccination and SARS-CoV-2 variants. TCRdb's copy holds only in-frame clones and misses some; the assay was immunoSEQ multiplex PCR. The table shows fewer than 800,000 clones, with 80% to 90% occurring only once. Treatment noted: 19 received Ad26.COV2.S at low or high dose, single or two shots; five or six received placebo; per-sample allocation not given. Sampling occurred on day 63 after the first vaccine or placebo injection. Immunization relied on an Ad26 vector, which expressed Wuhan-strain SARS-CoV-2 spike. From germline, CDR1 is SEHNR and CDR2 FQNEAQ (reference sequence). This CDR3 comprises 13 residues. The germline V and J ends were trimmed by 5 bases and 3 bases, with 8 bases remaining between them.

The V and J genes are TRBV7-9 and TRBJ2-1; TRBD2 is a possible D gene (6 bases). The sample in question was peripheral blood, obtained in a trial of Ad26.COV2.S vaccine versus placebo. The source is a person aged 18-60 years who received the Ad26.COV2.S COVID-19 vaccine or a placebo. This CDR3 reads CASSTGVYNEQFF. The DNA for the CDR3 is TGTGCCAGCAGCACGGGGGTCTACAATGAGCAGTTCTTC.